The next 7 T cell receptor beta chains were all read from a single sample in a study of blood T cell repertoires in COVID-19. Using immunoSEQ multiplex PCR, the repertoire was profiled, and TCRdb retains in-frame clones only, with some absent. The sample shows 100,000 to 120,000 clones, 88% of them seen only once. Sequenced: peripheral blood. All receptors come from a woman in her forties or fifties with acute or convalescent COVID-19.

This rearrangement joins TRBV6-5 to TRBJ2-3; D remains ambiguous. Germline-derived CDR1 and CDR2 are MNHEY and SVGAGI. This CDR3 is 14 amino acids long. Trimming left V 6 bases short and J 1 base short, with 11 bases between. Written as DNA, the CDR3 is TGTGCCAGCAGCCAGCTAAGCGGCACAGATACGCAGTATTTT. Translated, it gives CASSQLSGTDTQYF.

This clone was seen a single time. This sequence joins TRBV7-8 and TRBJ1-1, with D unclear. CDR3 size: 15 residues. Looked up from germline, CDR1 is SGHVS and CDR2 is FQNEAQ. Trimming left V 7 bases short and J 1 base short, with 16 bases between. CDR3 coding DNA: TGTGCCAGCACCGACCGGGTGGATCGGAACACTGAAGCTTTCTTT. It codes for CASTDRVDRNTEAFF.

The gene calls are TRBV24-1 and TRBJ2-5; 12 nucleotides agree with TRBD2. Germline values: CDR1 KGHDR, CDR2 SFDVKD. The junction had 18 bases not matched to a gene; V was cut back by 3 bases and J by 5 bases. This CDR3 is 20 amino acids long. The DNA for the CDR3 is TGTGCCACCAGTGATGCCGACAGGGGTCTGACTAGCGGGAGCGCGGAGACCCAGTACTTC. It codes for CATSDADRGLTSGSAETQYF.

The V call is TRBV19, the J call TRBJ1-5; D gene ambiguous. Germline V CDR1 and CDR2: LNHDA, SQIVND (reference sequence). Trimming stripped 4 bases from V and 2 bases from J, with 12 bases between. This CDR3 has 15 residues. The CDR3 sequence is CASSKAHGGNQPQHF. Here the CDR3 DNA reads TGTGCCAGTAGTAAGGCCCACGGGGGCAATCAGCCCCAGCATTTT.

This chain connects TRBV28 to TRBJ1-4; tentative D call: TRBD1 (5 bases). Trimming removed 5 bases at V and 1 base at J, with 17 bases between. The CDR3 runs 17 residues. Per the germline V gene, CDR1 is MDHEN and CDR2 is SYDVKM. CDR3 nucleotides: TGTGCCAGCAGTCCTATCCCAGGGTTAAGAACTAATGAAAAACTGTTTTTT. As protein: CASSPIPGLRTNEKLFF.

V usage is TRBV29-1 and J usage is TRBJ1-2, with TRBD1 matching 9 bases. J lost 7 bases, V lost 4 bases, and 1 base had no gene match. The germline V gene has CDR1 SQVTM and CDR2 ANQGSEA. The CDR3 consists of 11 residues. Written as DNA, the CDR3 is TGCAGCGTTGGACAGGGGGTTGGCTACACCTTC. This sequence encodes CSVGQGVGYTF.

The rearrangement links TRBV5-4 to TRBJ2-1; a possible D gene is TRBD1 (6 bases). The ends were cut back, 0 bases at V and 4 bases at J, with 11 bases in the middle. Per the germline V gene, CDR1 is SGHNT and CDR2 is YYREEE (reference sequence). The CDR3 loop spans 15 amino acids. The CDR3 sequence: CASSLGQGPYNEQFF. CDR3 sequence (DNA): TGTGCCAGCAGCTTGGGGCAGGGGCCATACAATGAGCAGTTCTTC.